The T cell receptor (beta chain) described here comes from a study of shared clonotypes between healthy human individuals. Trimming removed 11 bases from V and 8 bases from J; junction bases left unmatched: 12. Looked up from germline, CDR1 is MNHNS and CDR2 is SASEGT. The CDR3 has 14 residues. This table comes from immunoSEQ multiplex PCR, and its TCRdb copy is limited to in-frame clones, with some not included. The data hold 2.3 million or so clones, with approximately 95% observed a single time. As regards this clone: Its antigen remains unknown.

The donors, all of them Caucasian adults, lived in Nashville, Tennessee. Study-level results: Against clonotypes common to all four donors, non-shared ones had lower generation probabilities.

Specimen: naive CD4+ T cells from PBMCs. As for subset: CD45RA+ positively selected. The rearrangement uses TRBV6-1 and TRBJ1-2; TRBD1 matches 12 bases. This clonotype was obtained from a man aged 18 to 29 in good health. Some clones in this sample may be carry-over from other donors' samples. The DNA of the CDR3 is TGTGCCTGCCAACCGGGACAGGGGGCAGGCGGCTACACCTTC. Translation: CACQPGQGAGGYTF.